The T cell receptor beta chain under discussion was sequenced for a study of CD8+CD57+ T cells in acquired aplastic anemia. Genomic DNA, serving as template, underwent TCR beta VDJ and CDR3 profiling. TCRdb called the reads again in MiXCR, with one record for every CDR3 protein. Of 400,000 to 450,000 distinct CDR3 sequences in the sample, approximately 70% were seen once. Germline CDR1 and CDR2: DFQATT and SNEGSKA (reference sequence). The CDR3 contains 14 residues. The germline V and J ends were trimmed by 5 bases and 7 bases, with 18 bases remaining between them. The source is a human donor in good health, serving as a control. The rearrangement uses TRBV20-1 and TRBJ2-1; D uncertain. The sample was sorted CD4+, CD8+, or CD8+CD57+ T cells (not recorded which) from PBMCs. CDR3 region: CSADCPVRRNEQFF. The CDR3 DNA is TGCAGTGCTGATTGTCCGGTTCGCCGAAATGAGCAGTTCTTC.